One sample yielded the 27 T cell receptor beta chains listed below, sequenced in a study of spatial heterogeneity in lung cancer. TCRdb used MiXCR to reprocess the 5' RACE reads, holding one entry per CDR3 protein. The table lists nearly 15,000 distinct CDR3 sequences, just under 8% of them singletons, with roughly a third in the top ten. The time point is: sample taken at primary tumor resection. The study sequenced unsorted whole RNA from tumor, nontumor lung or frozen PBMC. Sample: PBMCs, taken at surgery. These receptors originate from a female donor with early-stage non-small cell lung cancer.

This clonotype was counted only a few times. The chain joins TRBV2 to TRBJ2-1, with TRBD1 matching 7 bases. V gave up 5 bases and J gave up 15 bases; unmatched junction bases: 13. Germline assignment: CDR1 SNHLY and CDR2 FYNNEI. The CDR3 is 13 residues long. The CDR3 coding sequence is TGTGCCAGCAGTTACTCGGTCAGGGACAGCAGGTTCTTC. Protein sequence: CASSYSVRDSRFF. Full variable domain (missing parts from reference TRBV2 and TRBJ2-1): EPEVTQTPSHQVTQMGQEVILRCVPISNHLYFYWYRQILGQKVEFLVSFYNNEISEKSEIFDDQFSVERPDGSNFTLKIRSTKLEDSAMYFCASSYSVRDSRFFGPGTRLTVL.

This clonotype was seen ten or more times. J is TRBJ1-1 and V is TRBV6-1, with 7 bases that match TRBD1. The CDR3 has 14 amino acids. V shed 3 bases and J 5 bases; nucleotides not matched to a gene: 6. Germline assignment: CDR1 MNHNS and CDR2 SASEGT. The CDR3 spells CASSDASGGTEAFF. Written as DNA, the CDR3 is TGTGCCAGCAGTGATGCCTCAGGGGGGACTGAAGCTTTCTTT.

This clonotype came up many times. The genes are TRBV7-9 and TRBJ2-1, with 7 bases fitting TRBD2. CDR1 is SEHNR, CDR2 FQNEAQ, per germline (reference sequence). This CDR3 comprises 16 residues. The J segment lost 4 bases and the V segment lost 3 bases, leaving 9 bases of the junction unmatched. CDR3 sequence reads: CASSLGGTRAYNEQFF. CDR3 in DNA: TGTGCCAGCAGCTTGGGAGGGACCCGAGCTTACAATGAGCAGTTCTTC.

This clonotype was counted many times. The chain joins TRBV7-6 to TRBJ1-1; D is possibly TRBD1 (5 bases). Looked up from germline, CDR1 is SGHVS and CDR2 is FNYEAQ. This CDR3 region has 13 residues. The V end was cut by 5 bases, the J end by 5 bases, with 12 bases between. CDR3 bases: TGTGCCAGCAGCACTCAGGGAGGGACTGAAGCTTTCTTT. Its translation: CASSTQGGTEAFF.

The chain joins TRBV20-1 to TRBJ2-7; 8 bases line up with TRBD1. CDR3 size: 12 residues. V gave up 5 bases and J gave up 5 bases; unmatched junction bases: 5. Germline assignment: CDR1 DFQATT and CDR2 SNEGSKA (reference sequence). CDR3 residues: CSASTGGNEQYF. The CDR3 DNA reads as TGCAGTGCTTCTACAGGGGGAAACGAGCAGTACTTC.

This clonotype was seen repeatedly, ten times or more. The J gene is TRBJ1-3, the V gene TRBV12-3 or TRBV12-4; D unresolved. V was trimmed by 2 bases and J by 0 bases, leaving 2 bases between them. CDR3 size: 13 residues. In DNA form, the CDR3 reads TGTGCCAGCAGTTTAAACTCTGGAAACACCATATATTTT. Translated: CASSLNSGNTIYF.

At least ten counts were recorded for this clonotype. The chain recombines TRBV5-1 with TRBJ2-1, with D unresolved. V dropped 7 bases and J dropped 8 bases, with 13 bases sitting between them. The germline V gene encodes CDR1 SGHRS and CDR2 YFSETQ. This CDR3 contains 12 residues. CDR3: CASFERVHEQFF. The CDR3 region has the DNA TGCGCCAGCTTCGAAAGAGTACATGAGCAGTTCTTC. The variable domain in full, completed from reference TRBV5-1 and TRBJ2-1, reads KAGVTQTPRYLIKTRGQQVTLSCSPISGHRSVSWYQQTPGQGLQFLFEYFSETQRNKGNFPGRFSGRQFSNSRSEMNVSTLELGDSALYLCASFERVHEQFFGPGTRLTVL.

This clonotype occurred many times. The CDR3 bases are TGTGCCAGCAGTACCGACACCTTTGGGGTCACTGAAGCTTTCTTT. It specifies CASSTDTFGVTEAFF. This chain joins TRBV2 and TRBJ1-1; D not certain. The V end lost 5 bases, the J end lost 4 bases, and 17 bases lay between the germline ends. CDR1 is SNHLY and CDR2 is FYNNEI in the germline V gene. The CDR3 has 15 residues.

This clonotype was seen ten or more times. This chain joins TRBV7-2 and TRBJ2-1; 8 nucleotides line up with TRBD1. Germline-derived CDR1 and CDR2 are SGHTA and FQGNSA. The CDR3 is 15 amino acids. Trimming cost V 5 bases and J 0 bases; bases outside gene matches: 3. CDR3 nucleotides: TGTGCCAGCAGCACAGGGGGGAGCTCCTACAATGAGCAGTTCTTC. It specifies CASSTGGSSYNEQFF.

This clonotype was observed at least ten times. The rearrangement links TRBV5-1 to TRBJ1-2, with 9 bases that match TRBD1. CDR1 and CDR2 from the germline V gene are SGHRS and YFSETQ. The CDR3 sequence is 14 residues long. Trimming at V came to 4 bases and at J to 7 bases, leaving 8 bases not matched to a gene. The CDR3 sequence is CASSPGDRVIGYTF. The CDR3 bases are TGCGCCAGCAGCCCCGGGGACAGGGTCATTGGCTACACCTTC.

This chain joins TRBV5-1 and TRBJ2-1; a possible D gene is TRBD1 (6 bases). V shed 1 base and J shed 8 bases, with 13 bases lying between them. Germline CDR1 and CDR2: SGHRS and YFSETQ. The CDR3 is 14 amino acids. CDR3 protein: CASSLQGRMDEQFF. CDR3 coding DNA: TGCGCCAGCAGCTTGCAGGGGCGCATGGATGAGCAGTTCTTC.

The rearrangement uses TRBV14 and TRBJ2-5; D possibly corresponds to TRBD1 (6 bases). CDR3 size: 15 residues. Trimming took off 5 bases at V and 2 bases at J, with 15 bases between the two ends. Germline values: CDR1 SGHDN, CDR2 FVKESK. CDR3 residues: CASSSLQGVQETQYF. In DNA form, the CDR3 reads TGTGCCAGCAGCTCTTTACAGGGCGTGCAAGAGACCCAGTACTTC.

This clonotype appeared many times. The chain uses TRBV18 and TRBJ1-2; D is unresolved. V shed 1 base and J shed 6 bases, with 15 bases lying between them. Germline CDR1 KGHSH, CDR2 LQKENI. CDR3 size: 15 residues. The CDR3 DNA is TGTGCCAGCTCACCACAGGAGTACCTGCAGGATGGCTACACCTTC. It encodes CASSPQEYLQDGYTF.

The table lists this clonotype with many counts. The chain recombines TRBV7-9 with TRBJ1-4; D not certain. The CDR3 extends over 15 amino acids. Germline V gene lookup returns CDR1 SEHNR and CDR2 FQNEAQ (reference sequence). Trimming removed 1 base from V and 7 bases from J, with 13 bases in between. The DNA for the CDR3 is TGTGCCAGCAGCTTAGAGGCGAGCGAAAGTGAAAAACTGTTTTTT. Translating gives CASSLEASESEKLFF.

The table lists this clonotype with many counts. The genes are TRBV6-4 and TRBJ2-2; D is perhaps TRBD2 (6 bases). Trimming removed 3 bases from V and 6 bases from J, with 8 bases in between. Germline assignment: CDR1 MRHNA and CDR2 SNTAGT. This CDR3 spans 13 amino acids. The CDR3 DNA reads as TGTGCCAGCAGTGAGGGGGGAGCCGGGGAGCTGTTTTTT. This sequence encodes CASSEGGAGELFF.

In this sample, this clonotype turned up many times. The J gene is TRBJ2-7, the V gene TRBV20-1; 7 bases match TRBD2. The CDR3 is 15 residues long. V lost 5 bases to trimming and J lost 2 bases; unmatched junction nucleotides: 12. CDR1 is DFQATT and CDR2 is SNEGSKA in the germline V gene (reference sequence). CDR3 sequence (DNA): TGCAGTGCTGGGGGTACGGGGGGTTTTGCCTACGAGCAGTACTTC. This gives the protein CSAGGTGGFAYEQYF.

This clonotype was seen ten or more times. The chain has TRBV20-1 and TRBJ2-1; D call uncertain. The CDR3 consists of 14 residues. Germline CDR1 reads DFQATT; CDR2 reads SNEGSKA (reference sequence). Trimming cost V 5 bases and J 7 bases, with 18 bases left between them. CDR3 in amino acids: CSAPRAAGRNEQFF. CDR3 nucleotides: TGCAGTGCTCCAAGGGCGGCCGGAAGGAATGAGCAGTTCTTC.

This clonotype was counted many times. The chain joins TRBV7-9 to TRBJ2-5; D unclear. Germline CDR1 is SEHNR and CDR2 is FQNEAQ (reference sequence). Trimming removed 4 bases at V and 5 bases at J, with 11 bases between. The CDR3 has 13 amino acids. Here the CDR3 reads CASSSILGETQYF. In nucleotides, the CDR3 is TGTGCCAGCAGCTCAATTCTGGGTGAGACCCAGTACTTC.

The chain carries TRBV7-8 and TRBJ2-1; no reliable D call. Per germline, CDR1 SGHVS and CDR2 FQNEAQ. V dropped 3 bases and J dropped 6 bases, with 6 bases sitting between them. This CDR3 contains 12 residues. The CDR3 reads CASSFNLNEQFF. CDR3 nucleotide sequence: TGTGCCAGCAGCTTCAACCTCAATGAGCAGTTCTTC.

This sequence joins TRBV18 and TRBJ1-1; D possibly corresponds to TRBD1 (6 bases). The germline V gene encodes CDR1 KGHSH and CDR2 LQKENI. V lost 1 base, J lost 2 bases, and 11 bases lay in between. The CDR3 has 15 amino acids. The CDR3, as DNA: TGTGCCAGCTCACCACAGACAGGCCCAAACACTGAAGCTTTCTTT. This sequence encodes CASSPQTGPNTEAFF.

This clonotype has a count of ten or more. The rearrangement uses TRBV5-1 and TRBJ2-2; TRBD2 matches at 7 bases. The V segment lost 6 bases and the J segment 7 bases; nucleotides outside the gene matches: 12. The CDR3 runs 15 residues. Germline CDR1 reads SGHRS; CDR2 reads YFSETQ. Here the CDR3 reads CASTPRVAGNGELFF. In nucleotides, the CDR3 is TGCGCCAGCACCCCGAGGGTAGCGGGCAACGGGGAGCTGTTTTTT.

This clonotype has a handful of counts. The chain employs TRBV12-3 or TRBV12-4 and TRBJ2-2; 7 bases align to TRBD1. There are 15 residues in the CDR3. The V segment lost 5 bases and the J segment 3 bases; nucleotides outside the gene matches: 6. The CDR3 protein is CASSPRQGDTGELFF. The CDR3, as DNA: TGTGCCAGCAGTCCCCGACAGGGTGACACCGGGGAGCTGTTTTTT.

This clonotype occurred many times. The CDR3 protein is CASSQDLAVSTDTQYF. CDR3 bases: TGTGCCAGCAGCCAAGATCTGGCGGTTAGCACAGATACGCAGTATTTT. The V gene is TRBV3-1, the J gene TRBJ2-3; D unclear. Trimming took 0 bases from V and 0 from J, leaving 10 bases between them. Germline CDR1 reads LGHDT; CDR2 reads YNNKEL (reference sequence). This CDR3 has 16 amino acids.

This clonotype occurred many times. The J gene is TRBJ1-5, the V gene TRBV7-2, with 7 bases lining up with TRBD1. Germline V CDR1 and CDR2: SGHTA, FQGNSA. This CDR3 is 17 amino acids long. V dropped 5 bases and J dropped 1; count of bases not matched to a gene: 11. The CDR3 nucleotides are TGTGCCAGCAGCGTGGGCAAACCGGGACAGAGCAATCAGCCCCAGCATTTT. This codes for CASSVGKPGQSNQPQHF.

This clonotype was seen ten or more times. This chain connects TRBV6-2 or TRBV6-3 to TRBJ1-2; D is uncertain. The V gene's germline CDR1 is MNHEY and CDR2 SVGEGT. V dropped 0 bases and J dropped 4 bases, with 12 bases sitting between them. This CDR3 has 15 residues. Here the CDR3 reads CASSYSSTAVYGYTF. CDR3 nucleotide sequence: TGTGCCAGCAGTTACTCGAGCACAGCCGTCTATGGCTACACCTTC.

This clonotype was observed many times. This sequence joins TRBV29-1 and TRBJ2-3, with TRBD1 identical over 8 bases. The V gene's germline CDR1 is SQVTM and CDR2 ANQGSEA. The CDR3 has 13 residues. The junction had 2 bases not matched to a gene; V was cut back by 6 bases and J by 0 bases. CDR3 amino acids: CSVQGASTDTQYF. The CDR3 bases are TGCAGCGTCCAGGGGGCTAGCACAGATACGCAGTATTTT.

The CDR3 here is CASSQGHPPRYEQYF. DNA for the CDR3: TGTGCCAGCAGCCAGGGACACCCCCCCCGCTACGAGCAGTACTTC. This chain links TRBV3-1 with TRBJ2-7, with D possibly matching TRBD1 (6 bases). The V end was cut by 3 bases, the J end by 3 bases, with 15 bases between. The CDR3 extends over 15 amino acids. CDR1 is LGHDT, CDR2 YNNKEL, per germline (reference sequence).